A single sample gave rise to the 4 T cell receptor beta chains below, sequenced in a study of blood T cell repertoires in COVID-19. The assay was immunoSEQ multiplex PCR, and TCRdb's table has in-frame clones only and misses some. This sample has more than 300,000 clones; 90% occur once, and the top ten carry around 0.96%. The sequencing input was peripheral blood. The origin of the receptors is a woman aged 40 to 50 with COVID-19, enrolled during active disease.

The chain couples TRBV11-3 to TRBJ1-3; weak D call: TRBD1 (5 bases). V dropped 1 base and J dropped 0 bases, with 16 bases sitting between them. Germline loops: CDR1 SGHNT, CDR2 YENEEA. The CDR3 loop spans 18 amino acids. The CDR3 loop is CASSLAWGPWVSGNTIYF. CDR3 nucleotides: TGTGCCAGCAGCTTAGCCTGGGGCCCTTGGGTCTCTGGAAACACCATATATTTT.

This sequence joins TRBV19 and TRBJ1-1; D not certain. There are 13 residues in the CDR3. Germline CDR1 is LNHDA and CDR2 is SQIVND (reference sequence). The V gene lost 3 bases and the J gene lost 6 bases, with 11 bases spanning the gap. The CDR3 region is CASSIGRGPEAFF. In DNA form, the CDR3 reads TGTGCCAGTAGTATTGGAAGAGGCCCTGAAGCTTTCTTT.

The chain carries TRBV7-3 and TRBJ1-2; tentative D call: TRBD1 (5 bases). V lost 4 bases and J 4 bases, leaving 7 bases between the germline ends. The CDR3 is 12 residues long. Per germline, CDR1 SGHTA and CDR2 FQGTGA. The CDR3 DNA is TGTGCCAGCAGCTCGGGGGTCTATGGCTACACCTTC. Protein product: CASSSGVYGYTF.

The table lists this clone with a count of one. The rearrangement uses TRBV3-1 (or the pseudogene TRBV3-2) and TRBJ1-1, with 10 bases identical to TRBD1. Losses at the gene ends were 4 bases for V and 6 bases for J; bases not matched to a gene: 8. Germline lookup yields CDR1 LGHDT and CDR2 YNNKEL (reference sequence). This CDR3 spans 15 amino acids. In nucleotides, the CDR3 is TGTGCCAGCAGCCCTTTCGGACAGGGGGACGCTGAAGCTTTCTTT. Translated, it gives CASSPFGQGDAEAFF.